This note documents a single T cell receptor (beta chain) sequence. The antigen is unknown. Germline CDR1 and CDR2: SGHAT and FQNNGV. The CDR3 runs 19 residues. Trimming took 4 bases from V and 3 from J, leaving 25 bases between them. TCRbeta library preparation incorporated unique molecular identifiers. Each CDR3 protein gets one entry after TCRdb re-called the PCR reads with MiXCR. Of 500,000 to 650,000 distinct CDR3 sequences in the sample, 10% to 15% were seen once. The record originates from a study of T-cell reconstitution after alpha-beta-depleted transplantation in children. Overall study findings and caveats: Roughly two months post-transplant, alpha-beta T cells reportedly originated from several hundred graft clones that had expanded.

The sequenced sample was PBMCs, mostly from graft donor cells, obtained 360 days after TCRalphabeta/CD19-depleted stem cell transplant. This receptor was identified in a male patient aged 5 to 17 who had a stem cell transplant for acute myeloid leukemia, so the T cells may come from the graft donor. This chain connects TRBV11-2 to TRBJ1-5; D may be TRBD1 (6 bases). CDR3 protein: CASSSLLRDTWGPNQPQHF. CDR3 DNA sequence: TGTGCCAGCAGCTCCCTCCTCCGGGACACCTGGGGCCCCAATCAGCCCCAGCATTTT.